This T cell receptor beta chain is drawn from a study of T cells in Graves' hyperthyroidism and ophthalmopathy. RNA transcripts provided the source from which TCR beta CDR3 regions were amplified. HTBI primers were used for first-round RT-PCR of the TCR CDR3. TCRdb reprocessed the multiplex PCR reads via MiXCR and lists one record per CDR3 protein. Of more than 350,000 distinct CDR3 sequences in the sample, roughly 15% were seen once. Ten or more counts support this clonotype. V lost 3 bases to trimming and J lost 5 bases, with 14 bases between them. The germline V gene encodes CDR1 SEHNR and CDR2 FQNEAQ (reference sequence). CDR3 size: 14 residues.

This receptor was taken from a woman aged 25 to 45 with Graves' ophthalmopathy. The material sequenced was blood. The genes are TRBV7-9 and TRBJ2-7; D perhaps matches TRBD2 (5 bases). CDR3 region: CASSFRENSHEQYF. In DNA form, the CDR3 reads TGTGCCAGCAGCTTCCGGGAAAATTCGCACGAGCAGTACTTC.